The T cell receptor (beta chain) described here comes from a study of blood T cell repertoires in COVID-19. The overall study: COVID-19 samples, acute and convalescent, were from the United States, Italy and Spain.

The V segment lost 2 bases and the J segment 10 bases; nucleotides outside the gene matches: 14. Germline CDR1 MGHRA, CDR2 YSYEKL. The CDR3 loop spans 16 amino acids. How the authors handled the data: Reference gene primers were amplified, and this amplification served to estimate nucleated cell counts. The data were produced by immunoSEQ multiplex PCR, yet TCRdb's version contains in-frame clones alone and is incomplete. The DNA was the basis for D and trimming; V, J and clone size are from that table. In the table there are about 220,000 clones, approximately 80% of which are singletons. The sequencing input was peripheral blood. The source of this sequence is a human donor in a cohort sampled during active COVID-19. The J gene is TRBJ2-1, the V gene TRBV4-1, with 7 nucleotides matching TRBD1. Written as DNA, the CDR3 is TGCGCCAGCAGCCAACAACCCGGGACAGCGCCCGGGGAGCAGTTCTTC. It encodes CASSQQPGTAPGEQFF.